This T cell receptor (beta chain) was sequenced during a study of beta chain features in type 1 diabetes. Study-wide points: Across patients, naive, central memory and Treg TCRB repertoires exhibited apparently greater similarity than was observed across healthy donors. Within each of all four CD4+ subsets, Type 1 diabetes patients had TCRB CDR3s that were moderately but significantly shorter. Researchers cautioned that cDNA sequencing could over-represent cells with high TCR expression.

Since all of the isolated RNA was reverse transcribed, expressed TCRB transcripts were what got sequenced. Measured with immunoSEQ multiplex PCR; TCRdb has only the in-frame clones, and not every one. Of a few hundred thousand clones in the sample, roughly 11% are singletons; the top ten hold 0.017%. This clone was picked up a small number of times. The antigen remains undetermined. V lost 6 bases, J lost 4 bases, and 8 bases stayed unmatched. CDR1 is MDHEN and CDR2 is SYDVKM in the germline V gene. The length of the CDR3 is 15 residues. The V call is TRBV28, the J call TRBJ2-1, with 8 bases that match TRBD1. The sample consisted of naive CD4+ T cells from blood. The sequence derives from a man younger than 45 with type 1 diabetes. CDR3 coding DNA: TGTGCCAGCAGGCAGACAGGGGTGGTATACAATGAGCAGTTCTTC. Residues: CASRQTGVVYNEQFF.